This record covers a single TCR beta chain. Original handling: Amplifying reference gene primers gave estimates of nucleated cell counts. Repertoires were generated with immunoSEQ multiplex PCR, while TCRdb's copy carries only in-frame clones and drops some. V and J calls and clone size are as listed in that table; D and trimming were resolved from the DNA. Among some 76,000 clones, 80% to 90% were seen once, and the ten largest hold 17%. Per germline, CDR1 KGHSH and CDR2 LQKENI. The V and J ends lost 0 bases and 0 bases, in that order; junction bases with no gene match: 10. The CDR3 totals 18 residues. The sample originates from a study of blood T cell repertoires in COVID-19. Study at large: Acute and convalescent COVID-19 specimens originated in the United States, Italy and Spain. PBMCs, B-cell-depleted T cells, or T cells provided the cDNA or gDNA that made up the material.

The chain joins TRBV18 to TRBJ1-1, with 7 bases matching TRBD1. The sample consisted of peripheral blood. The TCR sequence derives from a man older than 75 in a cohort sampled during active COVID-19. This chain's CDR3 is CASSPPGQGVILNTEAFF. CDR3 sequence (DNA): TGTGCCAGCTCACCACCCGGCCAGGGGGTTATCTTGAACACTGAAGCTTTCTTT.